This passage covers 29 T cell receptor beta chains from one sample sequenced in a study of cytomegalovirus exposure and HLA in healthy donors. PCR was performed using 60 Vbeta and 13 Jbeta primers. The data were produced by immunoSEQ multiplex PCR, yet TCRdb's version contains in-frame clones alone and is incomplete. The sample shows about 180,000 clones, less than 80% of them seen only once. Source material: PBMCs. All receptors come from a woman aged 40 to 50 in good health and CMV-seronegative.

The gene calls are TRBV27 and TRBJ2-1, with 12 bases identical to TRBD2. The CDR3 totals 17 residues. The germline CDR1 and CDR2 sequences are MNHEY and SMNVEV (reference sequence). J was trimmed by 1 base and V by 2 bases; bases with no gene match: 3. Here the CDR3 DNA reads TGTGCCAGCAGTTTAGGGACTAGCGGGCGGTCCTACAATGAGCAGTTCTTC. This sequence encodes CASSLGTSGRSYNEQFF.

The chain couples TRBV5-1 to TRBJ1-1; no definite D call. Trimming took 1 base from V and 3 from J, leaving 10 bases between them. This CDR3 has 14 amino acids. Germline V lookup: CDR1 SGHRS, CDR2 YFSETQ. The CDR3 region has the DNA TGCGCCAGCAGCTTGACGGTCCGATACACTGAAGCTTTCTTT. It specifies CASSLTVRYTEAFF.

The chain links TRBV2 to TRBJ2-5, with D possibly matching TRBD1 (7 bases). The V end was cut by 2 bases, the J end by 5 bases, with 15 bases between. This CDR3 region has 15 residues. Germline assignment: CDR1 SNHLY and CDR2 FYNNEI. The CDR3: CASSENKGAGETQYF. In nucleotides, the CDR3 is TGTGCCAGCAGTGAAAATAAGGGGGCGGGGGAGACCCAGTACTTC.

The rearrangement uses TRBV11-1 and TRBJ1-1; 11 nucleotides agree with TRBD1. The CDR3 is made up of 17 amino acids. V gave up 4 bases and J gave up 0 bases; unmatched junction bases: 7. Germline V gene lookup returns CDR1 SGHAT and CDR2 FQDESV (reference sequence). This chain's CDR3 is CASSSRTGGILNTEAFF. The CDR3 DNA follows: TGTGCCAGCAGCTCCCGGACAGGGGGCATACTGAACACTGAAGCTTTCTTT. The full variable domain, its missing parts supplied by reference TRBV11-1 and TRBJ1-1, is EAEVAQSPRYKITEKSQAVAFWCDPISGHATLYWYRQILGQGPELLVQFQDESVVDDSQLPKDRFSAERLKGVDSTLKIQPAELGDSAMYLCASSSRTGGILNTEAFFGQGTRLTVV.

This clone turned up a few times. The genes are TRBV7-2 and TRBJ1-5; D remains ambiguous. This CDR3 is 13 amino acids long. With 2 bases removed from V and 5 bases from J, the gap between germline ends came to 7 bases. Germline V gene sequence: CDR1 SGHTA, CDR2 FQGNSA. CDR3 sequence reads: CASSLISDQPQHF. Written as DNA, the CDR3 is TGTGCCAGCAGCTTAATATCAGATCAGCCCCAGCATTTT.

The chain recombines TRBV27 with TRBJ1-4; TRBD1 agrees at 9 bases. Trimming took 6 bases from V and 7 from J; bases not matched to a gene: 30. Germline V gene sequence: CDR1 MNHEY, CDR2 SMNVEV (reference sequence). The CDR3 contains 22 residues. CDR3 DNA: TGTGCCAGCAGCCCAGTGGTAGCCGTTACAGGGGGCTGGGGAAGATTAGGTGAAAAACTGTTTTTT. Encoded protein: CASSPVVAVTGGWGRLGEKLFF.

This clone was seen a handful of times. The CDR3: CASSESGGVDYQPQHF. CDR3 bases: TGTGCCAGCAGTGAATCGGGGGGGGTTGACTATCAGCCCCAGCATTTT. V and J are TRBV2 and TRBJ1-5; maybe TRBD1 (5 bases). Germline loops: CDR1 SNHLY, CDR2 FYNNEI. The CDR3 runs to 16 residues. The V end lost 2 bases, the J end lost 5 bases, and 16 bases lay between the germline ends.

CDR3 DNA: TGTGCCAGCTCACCATTGGACAGGGGTCTCGAGCAGTACTTC. This encodes CASSPLDRGLEQYF. The V call is TRBV18, the J call TRBJ2-7; TRBD1 agrees at 9 bases. This CDR3 is 14 amino acids long. Trimming cost V 2 bases and J 6 bases; bases outside gene matches: 5. Germline-derived CDR1 and CDR2 are KGHSH and LQKENI.

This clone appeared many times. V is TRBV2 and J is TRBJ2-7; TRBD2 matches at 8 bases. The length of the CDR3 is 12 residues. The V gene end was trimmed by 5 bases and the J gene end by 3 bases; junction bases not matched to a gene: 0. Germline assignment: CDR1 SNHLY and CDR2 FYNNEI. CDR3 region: CASSSGGYEQYF. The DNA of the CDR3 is TGTGCCAGCAGTAGCGGGGGCTACGAGCAGTACTTC.

The DNA of the CDR3 is TGTGCCAGCAGCTTTATGGGGGGGGGAAACATTCAGTACTTC. Translation gives CASSFMGGGNIQYF. This chain connects TRBV7-2 to TRBJ2-4, with TRBD2 matching 7 bases. In germline, CDR1 is SGHTA, CDR2 FQGNSA. The V and J ends lost 3 bases and 6 bases, in that order; junction bases with no gene match: 5. The CDR3 is made up of 14 amino acids.

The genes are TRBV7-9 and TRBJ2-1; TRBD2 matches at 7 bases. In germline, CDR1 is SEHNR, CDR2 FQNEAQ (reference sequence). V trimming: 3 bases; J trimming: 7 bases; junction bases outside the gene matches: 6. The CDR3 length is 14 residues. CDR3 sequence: CASSFVGGRNEQFF. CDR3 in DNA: TGTGCCAGCAGCTTCGTGGGAGGGAGAAATGAGCAGTTCTTC. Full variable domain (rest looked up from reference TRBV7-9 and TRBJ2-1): DTGVSQNPRHKITKRGQNVTFRCDPISEHNRLYWYRQTLGQGPEFLTYFQNEAQLEKSRLLSDRFSAERPKGSFSTLEIQRTEQGDSAMYLCASSFVGGRNEQFFGPGTRLTVL.

CDR3 nucleotides: TGTGCCAGCAGCTTAAATCTCGCGACTAGCGCGCAAGAGACCCAGTACTTC. Translating gives CASSLNLATSAQETQYF. The V and J genes are TRBV7-8 and TRBJ2-5; TRBD2 matches 8 bases. The germline gives CDR1 SGHVS, CDR2 FQNEAQ. The CDR3 totals 17 residues. J gave up 2 bases and V 2 bases, and 10 bases lay outside the gene matches.

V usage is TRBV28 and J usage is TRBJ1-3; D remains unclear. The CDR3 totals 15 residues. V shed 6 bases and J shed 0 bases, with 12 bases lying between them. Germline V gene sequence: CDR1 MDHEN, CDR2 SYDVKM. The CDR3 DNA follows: TGTGCCAGCAGCCCAGACGGAGTCTCTGGAAACACCATATATTTT. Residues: CASSPDGVSGNTIYF.

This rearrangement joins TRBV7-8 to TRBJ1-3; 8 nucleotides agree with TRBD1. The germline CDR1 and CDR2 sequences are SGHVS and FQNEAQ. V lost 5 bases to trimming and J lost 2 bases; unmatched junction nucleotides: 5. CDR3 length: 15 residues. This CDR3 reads CASSPGRGPGNTIYF. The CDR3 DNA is TGTGCCAGCAGCCCTGGCAGGGGGCCTGGAAACACCATATATTTT.

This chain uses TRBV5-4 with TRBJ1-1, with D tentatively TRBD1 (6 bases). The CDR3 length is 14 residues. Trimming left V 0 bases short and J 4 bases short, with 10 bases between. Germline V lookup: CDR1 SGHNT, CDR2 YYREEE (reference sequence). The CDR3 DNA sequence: TGTGCCAGCAGCTTGGCCGGGGGGCGCACTGAAGCTTTCTTT. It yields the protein CASSLAGGRTEAFF.

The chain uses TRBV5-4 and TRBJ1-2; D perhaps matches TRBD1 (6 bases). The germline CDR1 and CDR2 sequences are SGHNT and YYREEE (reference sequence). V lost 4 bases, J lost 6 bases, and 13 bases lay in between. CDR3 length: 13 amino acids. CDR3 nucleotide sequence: TGTGCCAGCAGCCTTACAGGGATACATGGCTACACCTTC. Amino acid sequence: CASSLTGIHGYTF.

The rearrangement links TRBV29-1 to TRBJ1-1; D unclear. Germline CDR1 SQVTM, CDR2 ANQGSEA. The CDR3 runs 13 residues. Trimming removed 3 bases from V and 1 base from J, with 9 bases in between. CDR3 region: CSVEGTPNTEAFF. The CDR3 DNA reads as TGCAGCGTTGAGGGCACCCCGAACACTGAAGCTTTCTTT.

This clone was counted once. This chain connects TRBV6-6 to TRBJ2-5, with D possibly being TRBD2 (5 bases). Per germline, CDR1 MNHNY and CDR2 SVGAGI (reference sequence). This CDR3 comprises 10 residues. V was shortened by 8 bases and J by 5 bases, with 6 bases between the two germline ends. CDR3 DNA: TGTGCCAGCTCGGGGGAGACCCAGTACTTC. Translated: CASSGETQYF.

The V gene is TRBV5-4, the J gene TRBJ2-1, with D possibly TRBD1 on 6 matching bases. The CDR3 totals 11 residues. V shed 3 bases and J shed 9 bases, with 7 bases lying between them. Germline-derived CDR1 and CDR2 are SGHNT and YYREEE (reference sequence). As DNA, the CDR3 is TGTGCCAGCAGCTCGGACAGTGAGCAGTTCTTC. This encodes CASSSDSEQFF.

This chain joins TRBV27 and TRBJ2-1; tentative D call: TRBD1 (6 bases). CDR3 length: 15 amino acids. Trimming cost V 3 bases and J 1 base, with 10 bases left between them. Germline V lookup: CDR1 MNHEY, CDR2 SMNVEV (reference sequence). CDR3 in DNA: TGTGCCAGCAGTTTTAGGGACAAATCCTACAATGAGCAGTTCTTC. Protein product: CASSFRDKSYNEQFF.

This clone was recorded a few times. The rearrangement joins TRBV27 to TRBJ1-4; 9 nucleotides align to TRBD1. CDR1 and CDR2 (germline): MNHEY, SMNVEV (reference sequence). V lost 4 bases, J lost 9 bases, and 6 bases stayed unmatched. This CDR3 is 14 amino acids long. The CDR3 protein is CASSSPDRGKKLFF. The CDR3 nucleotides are TGTGCCAGCAGTTCTCCGGACAGGGGTAAAAAACTGTTTTTT. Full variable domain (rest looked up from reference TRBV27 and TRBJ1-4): EAQVTQNPRYLITVTGKKLTVTCSQNMNHEYMSWYRQDPGLGLRQIYYSMNVEVTDKGDVPEGYKVSRKEKRNFPLILESPSPNQTSLYFCASSSPDRGKKLFFGSGTQLSVL.

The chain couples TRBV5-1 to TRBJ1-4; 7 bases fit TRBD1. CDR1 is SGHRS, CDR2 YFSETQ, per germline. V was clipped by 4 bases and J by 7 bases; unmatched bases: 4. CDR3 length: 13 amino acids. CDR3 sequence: CASSPNRGEKLFF. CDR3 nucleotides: TGCGCCAGCAGCCCAAACAGGGGTGAAAAACTGTTTTTT.

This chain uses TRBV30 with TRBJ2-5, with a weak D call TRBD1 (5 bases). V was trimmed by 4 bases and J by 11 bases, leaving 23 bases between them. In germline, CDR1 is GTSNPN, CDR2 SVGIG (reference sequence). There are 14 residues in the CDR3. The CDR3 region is CAWTVTGLLGEQYF. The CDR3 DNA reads TGTGCCTGGACTGTAACAGGTCTCCTTGGAGAGCAGTACTTC. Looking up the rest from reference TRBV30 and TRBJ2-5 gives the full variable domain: SQTIHQWPATLVQPVGSPLSLECTVEGTSNPNLYWYRQAAGRGLQLLFYSVGIGQISSEVPQNLSASRPQDRQFILSSKKLLLSDSGFYLCAWTVTGLLGEQYFGPGTRLLVL.

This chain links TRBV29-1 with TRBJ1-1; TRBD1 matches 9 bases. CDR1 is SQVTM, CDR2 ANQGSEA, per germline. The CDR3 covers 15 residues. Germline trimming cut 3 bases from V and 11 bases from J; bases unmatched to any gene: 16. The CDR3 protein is CSVDGGQGAEVGAFF. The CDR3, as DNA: TGCAGCGTTGACGGGGGACAGGGTGCTGAAGTGGGGGCTTTCTTT.

The CDR3 is CASSVGQSTDTQYF. The CDR3 DNA reads TGTGCCAGCAGCGTGGGGCAGAGCACAGATACGCAGTATTTT. This chain uses TRBV5-4 with TRBJ2-3; tentative D call: TRBD1 (5 bases). The V gene's germline CDR1 is SGHNT and CDR2 YYREEE (reference sequence). The ends were cut back, 4 bases at V and 0 bases at J, with 9 bases in the middle. The CDR3 is made up of 14 amino acids.

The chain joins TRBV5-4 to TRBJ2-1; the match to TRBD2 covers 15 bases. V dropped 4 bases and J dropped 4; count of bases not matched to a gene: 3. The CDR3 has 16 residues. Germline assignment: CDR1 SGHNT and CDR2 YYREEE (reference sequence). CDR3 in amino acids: CASSRGLAGGYNEQFF. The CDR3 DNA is TGTGCCAGCAGCCGGGGACTAGCGGGAGGTTACAATGAGCAGTTCTTC.

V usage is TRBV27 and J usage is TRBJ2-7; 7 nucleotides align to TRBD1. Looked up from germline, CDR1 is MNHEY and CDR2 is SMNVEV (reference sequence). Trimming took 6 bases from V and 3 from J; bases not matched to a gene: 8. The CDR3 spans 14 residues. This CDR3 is CASSQVAGGYEQYF. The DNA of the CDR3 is TGTGCCAGCAGCCAGGTTGCAGGGGGCTACGAGCAGTACTTC.

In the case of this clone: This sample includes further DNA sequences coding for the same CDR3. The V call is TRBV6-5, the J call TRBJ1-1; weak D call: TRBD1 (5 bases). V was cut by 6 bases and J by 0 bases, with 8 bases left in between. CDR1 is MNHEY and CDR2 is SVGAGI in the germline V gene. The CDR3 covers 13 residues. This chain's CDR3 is CASRETVNTEAFF. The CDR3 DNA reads TGTGCCAGCAGGGAGACAGTGAACACTGAAGCTTTCTTT.

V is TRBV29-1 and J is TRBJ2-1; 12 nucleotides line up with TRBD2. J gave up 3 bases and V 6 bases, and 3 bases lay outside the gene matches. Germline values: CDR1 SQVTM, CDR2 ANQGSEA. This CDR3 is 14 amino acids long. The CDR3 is CSVLAGGLYNEQFF. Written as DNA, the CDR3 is TGCAGCGTCCTAGCGGGGGGGCTCTACAATGAGCAGTTCTTC.